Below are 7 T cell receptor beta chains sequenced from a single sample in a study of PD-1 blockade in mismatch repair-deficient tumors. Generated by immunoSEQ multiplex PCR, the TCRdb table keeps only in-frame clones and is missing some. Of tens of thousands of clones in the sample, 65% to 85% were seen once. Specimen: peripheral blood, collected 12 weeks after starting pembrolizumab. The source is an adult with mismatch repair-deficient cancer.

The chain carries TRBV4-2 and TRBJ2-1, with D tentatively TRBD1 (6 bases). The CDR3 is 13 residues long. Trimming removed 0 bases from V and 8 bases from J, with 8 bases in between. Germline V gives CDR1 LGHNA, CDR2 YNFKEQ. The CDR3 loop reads CASSQDRGYEQFF. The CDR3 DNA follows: TGTGCCAGCAGCCAAGATAGGGGGTATGAGCAGTTCTTC.

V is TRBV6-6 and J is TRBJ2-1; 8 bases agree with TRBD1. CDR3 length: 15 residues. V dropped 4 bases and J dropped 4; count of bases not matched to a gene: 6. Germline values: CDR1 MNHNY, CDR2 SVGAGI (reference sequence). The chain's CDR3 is CASSSIGTGYNEQFF. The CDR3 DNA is TGTGCCAGCAGTTCTATAGGGACAGGTTACAATGAGCAGTTCTTC.

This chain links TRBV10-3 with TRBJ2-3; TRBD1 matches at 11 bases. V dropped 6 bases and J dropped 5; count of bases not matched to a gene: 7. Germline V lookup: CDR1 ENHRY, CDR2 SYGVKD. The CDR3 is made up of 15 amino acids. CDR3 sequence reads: CAIREADRGLDTQYF. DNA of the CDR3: TGTGCCATCAGGGAAGCGGACAGGGGGCTAGATACGCAGTATTTT.

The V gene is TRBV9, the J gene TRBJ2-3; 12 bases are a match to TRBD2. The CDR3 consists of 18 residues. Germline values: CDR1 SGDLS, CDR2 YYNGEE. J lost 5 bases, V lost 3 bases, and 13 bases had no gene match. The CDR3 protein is CASSAQPQLAGGGDTQYF. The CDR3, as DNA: TGTGCCAGCAGCGCCCAACCCCAACTAGCGGGAGGTGGAGATACGCAGTATTTT.

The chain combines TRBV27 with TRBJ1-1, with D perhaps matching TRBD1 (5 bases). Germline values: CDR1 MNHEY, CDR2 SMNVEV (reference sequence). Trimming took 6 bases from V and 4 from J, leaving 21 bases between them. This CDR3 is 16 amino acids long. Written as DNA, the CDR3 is TGTGCCAGCAGCCCGGGGGAAAGGGTGGCAAGCACTGAAGCTTTCTTT. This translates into CASSPGERVASTEAFF.

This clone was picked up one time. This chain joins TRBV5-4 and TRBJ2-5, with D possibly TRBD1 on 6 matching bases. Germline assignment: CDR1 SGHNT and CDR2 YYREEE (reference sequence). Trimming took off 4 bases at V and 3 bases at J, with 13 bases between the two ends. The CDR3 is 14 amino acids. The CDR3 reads CASSRPSGEETQYF. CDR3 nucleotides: TGTGCCAGCAGCCGCCCTTCAGGGGAAGAGACCCAGTACTTC.

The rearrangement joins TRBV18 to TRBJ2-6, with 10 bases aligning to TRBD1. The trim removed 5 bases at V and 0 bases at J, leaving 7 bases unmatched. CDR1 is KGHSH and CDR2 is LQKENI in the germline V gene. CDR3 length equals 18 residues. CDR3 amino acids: CASSETTGGISGANVLTF. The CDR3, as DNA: TGTGCCAGCTCAGAGACGACAGGGGGCATCTCTGGGGCCAACGTCCTGACTTTC.